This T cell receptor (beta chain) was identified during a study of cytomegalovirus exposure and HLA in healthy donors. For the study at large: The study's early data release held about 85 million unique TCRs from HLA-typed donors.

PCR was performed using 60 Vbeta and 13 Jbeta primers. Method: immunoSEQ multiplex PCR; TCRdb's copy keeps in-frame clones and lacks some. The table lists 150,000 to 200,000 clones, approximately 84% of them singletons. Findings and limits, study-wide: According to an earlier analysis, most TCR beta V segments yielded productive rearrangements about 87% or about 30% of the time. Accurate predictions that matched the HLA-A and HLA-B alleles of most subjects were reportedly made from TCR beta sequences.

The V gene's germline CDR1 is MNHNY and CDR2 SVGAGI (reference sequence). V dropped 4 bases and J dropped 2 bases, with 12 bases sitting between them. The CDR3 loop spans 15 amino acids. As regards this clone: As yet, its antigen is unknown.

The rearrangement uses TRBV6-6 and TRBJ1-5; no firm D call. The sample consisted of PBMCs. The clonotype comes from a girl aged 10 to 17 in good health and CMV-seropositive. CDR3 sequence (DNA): TGTGCCAGCAGTTCTCCGGGTTTTGGCAATCAGCCCCAGCATTTT. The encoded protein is CASSSPGFGNQPQHF.